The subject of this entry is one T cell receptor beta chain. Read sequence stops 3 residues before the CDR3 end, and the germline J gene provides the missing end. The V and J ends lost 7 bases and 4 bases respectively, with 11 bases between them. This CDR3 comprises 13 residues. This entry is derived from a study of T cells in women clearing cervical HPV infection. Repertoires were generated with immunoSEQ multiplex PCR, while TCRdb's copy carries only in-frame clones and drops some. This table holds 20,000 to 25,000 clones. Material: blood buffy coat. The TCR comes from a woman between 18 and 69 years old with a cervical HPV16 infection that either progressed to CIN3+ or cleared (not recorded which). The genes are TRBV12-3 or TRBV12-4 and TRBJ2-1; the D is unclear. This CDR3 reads CASKSQFYNEQFF. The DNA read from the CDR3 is TGTGCCAGCAAGTCACAGTTTTACAATGAG.